A selection of T cell receptor beta chains follows, all from one sample in a study of Graves' ophthalmopathy and Graves' hyperthyroidism. TCRdb re-called the multiplex PCR reads with MiXCR, one entry per CDR3 protein. Here the sample spans roughly 500,000 distinct CDR3 sequences, 14% being singletons. Input material: blood. These receptors originate from a woman aged 30 to 39 with Graves' ophthalmopathy. CDR3s include the opening cysteine and the closing phenylalanine or tryptophan. Clone size appears in some rows only: once, few, many, or a class for an expanded clone.

V gene | clone size | CDR3 protein
TRBV4-2 | many | CASRQRQENLTRNTEAFF
TRBV29-1 | many | CSVELGAPGAYEQYF
TRBV9 | NA | CASSGAGGKETQYF
TRBV7-2 | many | CASSLARDQPQHF
TRBV29-1 | NA | CSVRLGAPGREQYF
TRBV4-2 | many | CASSQDARGASEAFF
TRBV12-3/TRBV12-4 | many | CASRTGTSTGEQYF
TRBV5-1 | many | CASSQGQAYGYTF
TRBV11-2 | NA | CASSLDQVGEAFF
TRBV7-8 | many | CASSARGWVPRETQYF
TRBV25-1 | few | CASSEGPGSMGTQYF
TRBV7-8 | many | CASSWQGARGYTF
TRBV27 | many | CASSFGQGSGNTEAFF
TRBV9 | many | CASSADREDSPLHF
TRBV11-2 | many | CASSLGPSDWPLHF
TRBV15 | many | CATSRGRENSNQPQHF
TRBV28 | few | CASSLSGPYAGYTF
TRBV12-3/TRBV12-4 | many | CASSLGAGGITGELFF
TRBV19 | many | CASSISGQLSNQPQHF
TRBV9 | many | CASSVVGYGYTF
TRBV24-1 | many | CATSVGGPGELFF
TRBV11-1 | many | CASKKAGGREQYF
TRBV13 | many | CASSPGFPNTEAFF
TRBV27 | many | CASSPHPTGGDQPQHF
TRBV19 | few | CASRRTRALDGEQYF
TRBV6-5 | many | CASSYSGSTEAFF
TRBV12-3/TRBV12-4 | many | CASSLAGYRPYEQYF
TRBV10-3 | NA | CAISAGLNTGELFF
TRBV29-1 | many | CSVVVAGQAGGSAKNIQYF
TRBV30 | many | CAWKGNTEAFF
TRBV14 | many | CASSQADRGPYGYTF
TRBV7-2 | NA | CASSFPRRPPGRYSNQPQHF
TRBV4-1 | NA | CASSQGPFNPGELFF
TRBV20-1 | many | CSARLGTQGNYGYTF
TRBV2 | many | CASSLRLAGAENIQYF
TRBV27 | many | CASSYGDTYEQYF
TRBV19 | few | CVEGRTGTSGANVLTF
TRBV28 | NA | CASSFCVGCYEQYF
TRBV4-1 | many | CASSQVWGTSYEQYF
TRBV10-3 | NA | CAISDFRDKYGTFYGYTF
TRBV4-1 | many | CASSRSGFNQPQHF
TRBV11-3 | many | CASSFWTSGGFETQYF
TRBV7-9 | many | CASSSRTGRAYEQYF
TRBV6-1 | many | CASSDPDLRQGYTF
TRBV7-2 | many | CASSYSGLSSYEQYF
TRBV11-2 | few | CASSQKGLAPQETQYF
TRBV6-1 | many | CARRSILPYEQYF
TRBV11-2 | many | CASSRTPTSEETQYF
TRBV20-1 | many | CSASGGAGQETQYF
TRBV7-9 | many | CASSSGDKNTEAFF
TRBV20-1 | many | CSARSPQGREQYF
TRBV4-1 | few | CASSQKYLSRRELFF
TRBV12-3/TRBV12-4 | many | CASRLKLVGANYGYTF
TRBV19 | NA | CASTLGGGGGNQPQHF
TRBV28 | many | CASRSPREQYF
TRBV28 | NA | CAHGTAQETQYF
TRBV6-4 | many | CASSKIQLGGRGDSNQPQHF
TRBV20-1 | NA | CSAGDSKNTEAFF
TRBV6-1 | many | CASTEPGQNQPQHF